The T cell receptor (beta chain) under discussion was sequenced for a study of tumor T cells in aggressive B-cell lymphoma. Germline V lookup: CDR1 ENHRY, CDR2 SYGVKD. This CDR3 is 18 amino acids long. Trimming left V 0 bases short and J 4 bases short, with 19 bases between. Profiling relied on immunoSEQ multiplex PCR, and the TCRdb table lists in-frame clones only, not all of them. The table includes 5,000 to 7,000 clones, nearly 90% detected once. Sequenced sample: tumor tissue. This TCR was sampled from an adult with diffuse large B cell lymphoma. Some clones in this sample may be carry-over from other donors' samples. V usage is TRBV10-3 and J usage is TRBJ1-5; a possible D gene is TRBD1 (5 bases). CDR3 nucleotides: TGTGCCATCAGTGAGTCTGGGGGGAATAACCAGGGAAATCAGCCCCAGCATTTT. This codes for CAISESGGNNQGNQPQHF.